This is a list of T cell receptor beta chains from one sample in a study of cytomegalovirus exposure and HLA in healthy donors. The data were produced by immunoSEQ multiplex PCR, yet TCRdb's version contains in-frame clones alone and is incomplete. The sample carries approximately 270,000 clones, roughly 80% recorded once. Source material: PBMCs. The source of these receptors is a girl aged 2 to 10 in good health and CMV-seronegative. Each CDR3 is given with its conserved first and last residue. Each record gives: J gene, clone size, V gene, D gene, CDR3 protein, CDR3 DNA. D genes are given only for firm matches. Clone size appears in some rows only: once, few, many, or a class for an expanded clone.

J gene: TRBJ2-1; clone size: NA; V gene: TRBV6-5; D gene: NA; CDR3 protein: CASSESKLRGEQFF; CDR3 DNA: TGTGCCAGCAGTGAATCCAAACTCCGGGGTGAGCAGTTCTTC
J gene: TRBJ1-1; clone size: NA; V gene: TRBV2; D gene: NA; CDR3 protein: CASSDRRQGGAFF; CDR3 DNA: TGTGCCAGCAGCGACAGGCGGCAGGGCGGCGCTTTCTTT
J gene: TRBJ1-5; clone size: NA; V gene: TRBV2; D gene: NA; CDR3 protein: CASLYGGSQPQHF; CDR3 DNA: TGTGCCAGCCTCTACGGGGGGTCACAGCCCCAGCATTTT
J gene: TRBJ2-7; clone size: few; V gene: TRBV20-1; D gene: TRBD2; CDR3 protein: CSVLGRDEQYF; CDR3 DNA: TGCAGTGTTCTAGGGAGGGACGAGCAGTACTTC
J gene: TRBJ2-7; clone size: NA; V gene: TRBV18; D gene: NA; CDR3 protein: CASSPPASYEQYF; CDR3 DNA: TGTGCCAGCTCACCACCAGCGTCCTACGAGCAGTACTTC
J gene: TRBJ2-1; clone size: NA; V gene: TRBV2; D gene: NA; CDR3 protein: CASRLGSSLAEPRDEQFF; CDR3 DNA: TGTGCCAGCAGGCTAGGGAGCAGCTTAGCGGAACCTAGGGATGAGCAGTTCTTC
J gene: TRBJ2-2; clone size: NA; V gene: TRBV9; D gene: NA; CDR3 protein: CASSVVGGQNTGELFF; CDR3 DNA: TGTGCCAGCAGCGTAGTCGGGGGGCAGAACACCGGGGAGCTGTTTTTT
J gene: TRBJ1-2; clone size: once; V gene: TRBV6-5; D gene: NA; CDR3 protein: CASYPYPLRGYGYTF; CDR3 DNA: TGTGCCAGCTACCCCTACCCGCTCCGGGGCTATGGCTACACCTTC
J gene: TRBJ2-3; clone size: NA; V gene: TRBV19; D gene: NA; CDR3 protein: CASSDGGSTDTQYF; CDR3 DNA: TGTGCCAGTAGCGACGGGGGTTCCACAGATACGCAGTATTTT
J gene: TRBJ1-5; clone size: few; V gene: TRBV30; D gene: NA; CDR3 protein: CAWSASLGSSNQPQHF; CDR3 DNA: TGTGCCTGGAGTGCCTCCTTGGGGAGTAGCAATCAGCCCCAGCATTTT
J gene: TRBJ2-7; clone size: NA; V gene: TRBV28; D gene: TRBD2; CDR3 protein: CASSLSGTSLDEQYF; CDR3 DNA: TGTGCCAGCAGTTTATCCGGGACTAGTCTTGACGAGCAGTACTTC
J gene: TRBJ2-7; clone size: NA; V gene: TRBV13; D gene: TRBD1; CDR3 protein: CASSLRQGSQGEQYF; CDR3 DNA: TGTGCCAGCAGCTTAAGACAGGGGAGTCAAGGCGAGCAGTACTTC
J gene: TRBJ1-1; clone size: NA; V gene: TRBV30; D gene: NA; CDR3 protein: CAWRGSEAFF; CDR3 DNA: TGTGCCTGGAGGGGCAGTGAAGCTTTCTTT
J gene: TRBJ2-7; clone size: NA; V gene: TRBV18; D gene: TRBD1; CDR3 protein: CASSPQGTGSSEQYF; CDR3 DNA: TGTGCCAGCTCACCACAAGGGACAGGGTCCTCCGAGCAGTACTTC
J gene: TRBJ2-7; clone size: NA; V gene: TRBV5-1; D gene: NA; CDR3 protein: CASSLWFGGSYEQYF; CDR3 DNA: TGCGCCAGCAGCTTGTGGTTCGGAGGGTCCTACGAGCAGTACTTC
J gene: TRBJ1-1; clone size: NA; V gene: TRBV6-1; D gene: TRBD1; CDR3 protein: CASKPGQKNTEAFF; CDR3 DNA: TGTGCCAGCAAACCGGGACAGAAGAACACTGAAGCTTTCTTT
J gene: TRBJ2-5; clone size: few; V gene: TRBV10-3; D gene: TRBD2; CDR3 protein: CAISQSGAPQETQYF; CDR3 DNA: TGTGCCATCAGCCAAAGCGGGGCACCTCAAGAGACCCAGTACTTC
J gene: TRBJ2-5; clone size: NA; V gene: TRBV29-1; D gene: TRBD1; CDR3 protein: CSVEKGAQETQYF; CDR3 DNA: TGCAGCGTTGAAAAGGGGGCCCAAGAGACCCAGTACTTC
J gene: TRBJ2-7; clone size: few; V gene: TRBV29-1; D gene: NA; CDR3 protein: CSVAESRTYEQYF; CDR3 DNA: TGCAGCGTTGCAGAATCGAGAACCTACGAGCAGTACTTC
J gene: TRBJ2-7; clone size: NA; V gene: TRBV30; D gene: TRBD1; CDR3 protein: CAWSPTGTEQYF; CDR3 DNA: TGTGCCTGGAGCCCGACAGGGACCGAGCAGTACTTC
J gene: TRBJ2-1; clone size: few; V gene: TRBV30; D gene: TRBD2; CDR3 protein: CAWRLAGGPYNEQFF; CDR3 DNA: TGTGCCTGGAGATTAGCGGGGGGACCTTACAATGAGCAGTTCTTC
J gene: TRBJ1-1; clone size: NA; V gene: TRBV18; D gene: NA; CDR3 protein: CASSPRRLTMNTEAFF; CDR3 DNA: TGTGCCAGCTCACCACGGCGGCTTACCATGAACACTGAAGCTTTCTTT
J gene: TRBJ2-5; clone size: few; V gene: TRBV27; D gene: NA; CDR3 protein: CASSLNGETQYF; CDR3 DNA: TGTGCCAGCAGTTTGAACGGTGAGACCCAGTACTTC
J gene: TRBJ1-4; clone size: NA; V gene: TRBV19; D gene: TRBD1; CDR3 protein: CASSIQGTGNEKLFF; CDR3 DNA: TGTGCCAGTAGTATTCAGGGGACAGGGAATGAAAAACTGTTTTTT
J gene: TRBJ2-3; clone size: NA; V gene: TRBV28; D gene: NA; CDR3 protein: CASSLSVSRADTQYF; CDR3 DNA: TGTGCCAGCAGTTTATCGGTTAGCCGAGCGGATACGCAGTATTTT
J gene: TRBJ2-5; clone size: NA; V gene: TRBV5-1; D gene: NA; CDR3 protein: CASSVRQETQYF; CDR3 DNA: TGCGCCAGCTCTGTGCGCCAAGAGACCCAGTACTTC
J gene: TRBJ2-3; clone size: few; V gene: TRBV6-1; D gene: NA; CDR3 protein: CASSTRADTQYF; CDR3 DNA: TGTGCCAGCAGCACCAGGGCCGATACGCAGTATTTT
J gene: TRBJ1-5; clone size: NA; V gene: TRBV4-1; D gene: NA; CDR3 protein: CASSHRVNQPQHF; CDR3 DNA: TGCGCCAGCAGCCACAGGGTAAATCAGCCCCAGCATTTT
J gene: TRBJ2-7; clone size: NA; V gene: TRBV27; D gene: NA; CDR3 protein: CASRKAGGLYEQYF; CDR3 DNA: TGTGCCAGTCGTAAGGCAGGGGGACTGTACGAGCAGTACTTC